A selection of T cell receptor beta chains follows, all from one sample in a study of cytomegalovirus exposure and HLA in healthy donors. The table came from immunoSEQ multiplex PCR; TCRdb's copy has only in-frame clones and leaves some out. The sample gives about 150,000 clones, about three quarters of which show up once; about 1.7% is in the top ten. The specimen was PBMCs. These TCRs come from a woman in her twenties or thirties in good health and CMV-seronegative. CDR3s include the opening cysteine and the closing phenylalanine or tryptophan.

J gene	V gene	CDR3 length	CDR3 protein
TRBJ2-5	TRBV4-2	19	CASSQEPTSGGIPRETQYF
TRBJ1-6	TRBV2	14	CASAGDSDNSPLHF
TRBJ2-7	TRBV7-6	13	CASGNSAGIEQYF
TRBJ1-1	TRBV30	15	CAWPRGGRENTEAFF
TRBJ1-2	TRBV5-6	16	CASSLGGQGLNYGYTF
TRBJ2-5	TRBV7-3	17	CASSPGIASGGYETQYF
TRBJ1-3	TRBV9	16	CASSFNSGSSGNTIYF
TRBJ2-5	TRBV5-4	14	CASSSASGPETQYF
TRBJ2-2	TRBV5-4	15	CASSIQGANTGELFF
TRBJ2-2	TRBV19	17	CASSARQAKPNTGELFF
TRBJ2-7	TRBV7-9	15	CASSLWQGNSYEQYF
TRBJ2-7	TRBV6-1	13	CASNRQDSYEQYF
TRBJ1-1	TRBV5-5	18	CASSPLGTGAVGNTEAFF
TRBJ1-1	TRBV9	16	CASSVVGEAVVTEAFF
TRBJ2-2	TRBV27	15	CASSLQFTNTGELFF
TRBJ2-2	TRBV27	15	CASSPVRGDTGELFF
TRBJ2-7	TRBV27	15	CASSLSLVGGYEQYF
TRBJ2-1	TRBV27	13	CASRGNSYNEQFF
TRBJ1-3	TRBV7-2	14	CASSLGASGNTIYF
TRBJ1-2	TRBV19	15	CASSIDLNRNYGYTF
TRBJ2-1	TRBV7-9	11	CASSQTYEQFF
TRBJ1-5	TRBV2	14	CASRHRDRGQPQHF
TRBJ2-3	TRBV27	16	CASSVYRVGGTDTQYF
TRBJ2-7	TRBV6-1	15	CASRTPGGSSYEQYF
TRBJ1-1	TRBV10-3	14	CAISQRDMVTEAFF
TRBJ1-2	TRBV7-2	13	CASSAQINYGYTF
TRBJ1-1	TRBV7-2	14	CASSFGFRNTEAFF
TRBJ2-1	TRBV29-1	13	CSVEGGGAYEQFF
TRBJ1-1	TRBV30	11	CAWSGQGNTFF
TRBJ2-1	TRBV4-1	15	CASSQEGRVYNEQFF
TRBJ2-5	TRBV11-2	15	CASSLGDRAKETQYF
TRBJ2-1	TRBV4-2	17	CASSQDVGTSGGTEQFF
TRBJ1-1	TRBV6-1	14	CASSFTTGYAEAFF
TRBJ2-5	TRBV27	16	CASSLSAGGLVETQYF
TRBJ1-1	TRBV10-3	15	CAISLGTAMNTEAFF
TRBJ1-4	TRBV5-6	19	CASTSGRGPACATNEKLFF
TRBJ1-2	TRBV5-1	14	CASSLGDTNYGYTF
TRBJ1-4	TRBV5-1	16	CASSHTWDRANEKLFF
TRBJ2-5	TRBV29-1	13	CSVTGTAAETQYF
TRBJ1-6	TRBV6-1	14	CASTWDREGSPLHF
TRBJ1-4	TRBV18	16	CASSPTDWDINEKLFF
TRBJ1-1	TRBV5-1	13	CASRREGSAEAFF
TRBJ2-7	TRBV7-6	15	CASSLGTGGPYEQYF
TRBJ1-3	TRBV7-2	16	CASSLGTGSSGNTIYF
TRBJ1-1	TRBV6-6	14	CASIPAGWNTEAFF
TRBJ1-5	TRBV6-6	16	CASSYGQGSGNQPQHF